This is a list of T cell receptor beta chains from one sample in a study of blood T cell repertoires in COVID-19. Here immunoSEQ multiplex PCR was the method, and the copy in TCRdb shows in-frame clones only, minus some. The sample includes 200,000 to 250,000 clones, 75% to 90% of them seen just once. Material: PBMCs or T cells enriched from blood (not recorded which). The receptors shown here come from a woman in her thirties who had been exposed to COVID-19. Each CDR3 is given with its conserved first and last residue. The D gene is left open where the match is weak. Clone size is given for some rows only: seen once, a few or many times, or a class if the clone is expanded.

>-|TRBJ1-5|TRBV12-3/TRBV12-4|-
CASSPNSNQPQHF
TGTGCCAGCAGTCCCAATAGCAATCAGCCCCAGCATTTT
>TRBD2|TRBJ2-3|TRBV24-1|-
CATSDLALAGTDTQYF
TGTGCCACCAGTGATTTGGCTCTAGCGGGAACAGATACGCAGTATTTT
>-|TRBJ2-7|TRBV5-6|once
CASSPVGPVYEQYF
TGTGCCAGCAGCCCGGTGGGGCCAGTTTACGAGCAGTACTTC
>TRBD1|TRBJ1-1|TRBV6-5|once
CASSTGQGDTEAFF
TGTGCCAGCAGTACGGGACAGGGAGATACTGAAGCTTTCTTT
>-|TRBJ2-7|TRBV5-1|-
CASSLAALNYEQYF
TGCGCCAGCAGCTTGGCAGCGTTGAACTACGAGCAGTACTTC
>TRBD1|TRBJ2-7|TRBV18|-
CASSPPSKQGNEQYF
TGTGCCAGCTCACCACCTTCAAAACAGGGGAACGAGCAGTACTTC
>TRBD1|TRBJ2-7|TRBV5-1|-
CASSLDSGGVIYEQYF
TGCGCCAGCAGCTTGGACTCAGGGGGCGTTATCTACGAGCAGTACTTC
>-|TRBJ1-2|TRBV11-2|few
CASSLGGHYGYTF
TGTGCCAGCAGCTTGGGGGGTCACTATGGCTACACCTTC
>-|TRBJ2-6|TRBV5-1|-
CASSPPGLSGANVLTF
TGCGCCAGCAGCCCGCCGGGACTGTCGGGTGCCAACGTCCTGACTTTC
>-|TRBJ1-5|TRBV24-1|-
CATSDFDRGNQPQHF
TGTGCCACCAGTGATTTTGACCGGGGCAATCAGCCCCAGCATTTT
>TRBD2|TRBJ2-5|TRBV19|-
CASSTQAGGPETQYF
TGTGCCAGTAGTACGCAAGCGGGAGGGCCGGAGACCCAGTACTTC
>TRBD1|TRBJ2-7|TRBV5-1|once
CASSLVDRADYEQYF
TGCGCCAGCAGCTTGGTGGACAGGGCTGACTACGAGCAGTACTTC
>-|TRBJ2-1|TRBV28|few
CASSGTYSYNEQFF
TGTGCCAGCTCTGGGACTTACTCCTACAATGAGCAGTTCTTC
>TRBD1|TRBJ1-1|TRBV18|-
CASSPFGTAVMNTEAFF
TGTGCCAGCTCACCCTTTGGGACAGCCGTCATGAACACTGAAGCTTTCTTT
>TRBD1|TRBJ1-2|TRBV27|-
CASSLGRTGKYGYTF
TGTGCCAGCAGTTTAGGCAGGACAGGCAAATATGGCTACACCTTC
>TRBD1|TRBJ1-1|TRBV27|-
CASSPFGQGRKGTEAFF
TGTGCCAGCAGTCCTTTCGGACAGGGTAGGAAAGGCACTGAAGCTTTCTTT
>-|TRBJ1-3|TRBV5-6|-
CASSLYKNTIYF
TGTGCCAGCAGCCTGTACAAGAACACCATATATTTT
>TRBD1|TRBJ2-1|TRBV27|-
CASSIGTAYNEQFF
TGTGCCAGCAGTATCGGGACAGCCTACAATGAGCAGTTCTTC
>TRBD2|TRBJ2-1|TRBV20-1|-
CSASPTSGRLYNEQFF
TGCAGTGCTAGTCCGACTAGCGGGAGGCTATACAATGAGCAGTTCTTC
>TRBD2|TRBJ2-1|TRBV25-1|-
CASSDPIAGGSDEQFF
TGTGCCAGCAGTGATCCGATAGCGGGAGGGAGCGATGAGCAGTTCTTC
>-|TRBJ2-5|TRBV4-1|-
CASSQDWHPYQETQYF
TGCGCCAGCAGCCAAGATTGGCACCCGTACCAAGAGACCCAGTACTTC
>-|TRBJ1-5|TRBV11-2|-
CASSLVGFGKDQPQHF
TGTGCCAGCAGCTTAGTCGGGTTTGGTAAAGATCAGCCCCAGCATTTT
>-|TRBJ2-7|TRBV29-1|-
CSGGFTYEQYF
TGCAGCGGAGGGTTTACCTACGAGCAGTACTTC
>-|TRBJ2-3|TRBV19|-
CASSPQGDFTDTQYF
TGTGCCAGTAGTCCGCAGGGGGACTTCACAGATACGCAGTATTTT
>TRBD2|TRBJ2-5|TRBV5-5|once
CASSFRLAGGETQYF
TGTGCCAGCAGCTTTCGACTAGCGGGAGGGGAGACCCAGTACTTC
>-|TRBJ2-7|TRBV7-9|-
CASSLAVEQYF
TGTGCCAGCAGCTTAGCCGTGGAGCAGTACTTC
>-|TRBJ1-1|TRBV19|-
CASSIATGMGAFF
TGTGCCAGTAGTATAGCCACAGGAATGGGAGCTTTCTTT
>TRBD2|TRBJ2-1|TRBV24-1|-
CATSDSGTSGSNEQFF
TGTGCCACCAGTGATTCCGGGACTAGCGGGAGTAATGAGCAGTTCTTC
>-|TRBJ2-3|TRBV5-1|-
CASRPAGWADTQYF
TGCGCCAGCAGACCGGCAGGGTGGGCAGATACGCAGTATTTT
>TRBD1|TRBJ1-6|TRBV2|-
CASRRTGVNSPLHF
TGTGCCAGCCGACGGACAGGGGTTAATTCACCCCTCCACTTT
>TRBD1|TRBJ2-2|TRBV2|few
CASRGQGNTGELFF
TGTGCCAGCAGGGGACAGGGCAACACCGGGGAGCTGTTTTTT
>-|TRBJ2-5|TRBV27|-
CASGPSQLVLTGTSKETQYF
TGTGCCAGCGGGCCTTCTCAGTTGGTACTTACCGGGACATCCAAAGAGACCCAGTACTTC
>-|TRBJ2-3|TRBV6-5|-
CASRPRVKGTDTQYF
TGTGCCAGCAGACCCAGGGTGAAGGGCACAGATACGCAGTATTTT
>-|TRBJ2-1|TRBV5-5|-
CASSLLNEQFF
TGTGCCAGCAGCTTGCTTAATGAGCAGTTCTTC
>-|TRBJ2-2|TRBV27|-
CASSLINSNTGELFF
TGTGCCAGCAGTTTAATTAACAGCAACACCGGGGAGCTGTTTTTT
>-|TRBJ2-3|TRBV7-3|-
CASSPQARSPTQYF
TGTGCCAGCAGCCCCCAGGCGCGCTCCCCTACGCAGTATTTT